One sample yielded the 2 T cell receptor beta chains listed below, sequenced in a study of human T cells and chemical hapten exposure (dated by TCRdb to about 2021). Taken with the paper, the label for time point translates to: patch test 1, 2 weeks after DPC sensitization. The treatment or condition label on this specimen signifies: therapeutic diphenylcyclopropenone sensitization with weekly scalp DPC. Total RNA was extracted from unfractionated whole blood collected in Tempus Blood RNA tubes. Libraries were constructed by RACE. Sequenced using a NextSeq 500. TCRdb trimmed public reads at Q25 via fastp, called clones via MiXCR and kept in-frame beta chains. Duplicate CDR3 protein sequences are folded into a single record with the most common DNA and genes. In all, the sample holds 39,000 or so distinct CDR3 sequences, and 3.5% to 4% of those were seen once. The ten largest clones take up 20% to 30% of the sample.

The sample here was whole blood, taken in connection with sensitization to the hapten diphenylcyclopropenone (DPC). These receptors came from a man in his forties or fifties with alopecia areata. Some clones in this sample may be carry-over from other donors' samples.

This clonotype was seen more than once but under ten times. The gene calls are TRBV27 and TRBJ1-3; 7 positions agree with TRBD1. The CDR3 covers 15 residues. Germline CDR1 is MNHEY and CDR2 is SMNVEV (reference sequence). V shed 6 bases, J shed 4 bases, and the junction held 9 bases outside the gene matches. The CDR3 here is CASRPDRVKGNTIYF. The CDR3 DNA reads as TGTGCCAGCAGACCAGACAGGGTAAAAGGAAACACCATATATTTT.

This clonotype was counted ten times or more. The V and J genes are TRBV20-1 and TRBJ2-1; TRBD1 or TRBD2 may be the D gene (5 bases each). Germline lookup yields CDR1 DFQATT and CDR2 SNEGSKA (reference sequence). V gave up 1 base and J gave up 8 bases, with 15 bases separating them. CDR3 length equals 14 residues. In nucleotides, the CDR3 is TGCAGTGCTAGAGGGGGGAGCGGAGGCGATGAGCAGTTCTTC. Amino acid sequence: CSARGGSGGDEQFF.